A selection of T cell receptor beta chains follows, all from one sample in a study of regulatory T cells. Here immunoSEQ multiplex PCR was the method, and the copy in TCRdb shows in-frame clones only, minus some. The sample carries 10,000 or so clones, 84% recorded once. What was sequenced was CD8+ T cells sorted from blood. Source of these receptors: a young adult with CD3G deficiency. Each CDR3 is given with its conserved first and last residue. The D gene is left open where the match is weak. A row's size may be missing; if present it is once, few, many or a size class.

j_gene: TRBJ1-6
v_gene: TRBV27
abundance: NA
d_gene: NA
len: 14
CDR3nt: TGTGCCAGCAGTCCCGGGGTCGGAAATTCACCCCTCCACTTT
CDR3aa: CASSPGVGNSPLHF

j_gene: TRBJ2-7
v_gene: TRBV7-9
abundance: once
d_gene: TRBD1
len: 14
CDR3nt: TGTGCCAGCAGCTTAGGGGACAGGGGGTTCGAGCAGTACTTC
CDR3aa: CASSLGDRGFEQYF

j_gene: TRBJ2-1
v_gene: TRBV27
abundance: once
d_gene: NA
len: 13
CDR3nt: TGTGCCAGCAGTTTAGGCCAGGGCGCTGAGCAGTTCTTC
CDR3aa: CASSLGQGAEQFF

j_gene: TRBJ1-1
v_gene: TRBV5-1
abundance: NA
d_gene: TRBD1
len: 13
CDR3nt: TGCGCCAGCAGCTTGGAGGGGGCTACTGAAGCTTTCTTT
CDR3aa: CASSLEGATEAFF

j_gene: TRBJ2-5
v_gene: TRBV7-9
abundance: few
d_gene: TRBD1
len: 16
CDR3nt: TGTGCCAGCAGCTCAGTAGGGGGACAGGGTGTAGAGACCCAGTACTTC
CDR3aa: CASSSVGGQGVETQYF

j_gene: TRBJ1-1
v_gene: TRBV6-6
abundance: NA
d_gene: NA
len: 13
CDR3nt: TGTGCCAGTCAAGGGGAGGCCCGCACTGAAGCTTTCTTT
CDR3aa: CASQGEARTEAFF

j_gene: TRBJ2-7
v_gene: TRBV11-3
abundance: NA
d_gene: NA
len: 14
CDR3nt: TGTGCCAGCAGCTTGGAAAACAGGGACTACGAGCAGTACTTC
CDR3aa: CASSLENRDYEQYF

j_gene: TRBJ2-7
v_gene: TRBV28
abundance: NA
d_gene: NA
len: 14
CDR3nt: TGTGCCAGCAGTTTTGGAAGGAACTCCTACGAGCAGTACTTC
CDR3aa: CASSFGRNSYEQYF

j_gene: TRBJ2-1
v_gene: TRBV7-9
abundance: NA
d_gene: NA
len: 15
CDR3nt: TGTGCCAGCAGCTCACTTTTAGGGGGTTACAATGAGCAGTTCTTC
CDR3aa: CASSSLLGGYNEQFF

j_gene: TRBJ1-2
v_gene: TRBV6-6
abundance: NA
d_gene: NA
len: 12
CDR3nt: TGTGCCAGCAACAGCCGGCAGGATGGCTACACCTTC
CDR3aa: CASNSRQDGYTF

j_gene: TRBJ1-1
v_gene: TRBV19
abundance: NA
d_gene: NA
len: 12
CDR3nt: TGTGCCAGACAGGGTCGGATCACTGAAGCTTTCTTT
CDR3aa: CARQGRITEAFF

j_gene: TRBJ1-1
v_gene: TRBV27
abundance: once
d_gene: NA
len: 13
CDR3nt: TGTGCCAGCAGTTTATACCTAGGCACTGAAGCTTTCTTT
CDR3aa: CASSLYLGTEAFF

j_gene: TRBJ1-3
v_gene: TRBV7-9
abundance: NA
d_gene: NA
len: 13
CDR3nt: TGTGCCAGCAGCTTAGACTCTGGAAACACCATATATTTT
CDR3aa: CASSLDSGNTIYF

j_gene: TRBJ2-5
v_gene: TRBV20-1
abundance: NA
d_gene: NA
len: 11
CDR3nt: TGCAGTGCCGTGGACTTAGAGACCCAGTACTTC
CDR3aa: CSAVDLETQYF

j_gene: TRBJ1-1
v_gene: TRBV12-5
abundance: NA
d_gene: TRBD1
len: 15
CDR3nt: TGTGCTAGTGGTTTCTTGACAGGGAGGAACACTGAAGCTTTCTTT
CDR3aa: CASGFLTGRNTEAFF

j_gene: TRBJ2-1
v_gene: TRBV6-6
abundance: few
d_gene: NA
len: 14
CDR3nt: TGTGCCAGCAGTTACTTGGGACCACTCGGTGAGCAGTTCTTC
CDR3aa: CASSYLGPLGEQFF

j_gene: TRBJ1-1
v_gene: TRBV7-9
abundance: NA
d_gene: TRBD1
len: 15
CDR3nt: TGTGCCAGCAGCGGGGACAGGGCCGAACTGACTGAAGCTTTCTTT
CDR3aa: CASSGDRAELTEAFF

j_gene: TRBJ1-1
v_gene: TRBV5-1
abundance: once
d_gene: TRBD1
len: 13
CDR3nt: TGCGCCAGCAGCTTGGAGGGACAGGGTTTGTTTTTCTTT
CDR3aa: CASSLEGQGLFFF

j_gene: TRBJ2-7
v_gene: TRBV28
abundance: NA
d_gene: NA
len: 14
CDR3nt: TGTGCCAGCAGCGTGAGGGGGTTCCGCCACGAGCAGTACTTC
CDR3aa: CASSVRGFRHEQYF

j_gene: TRBJ1-1
v_gene: TRBV29-1
abundance: NA
d_gene: TRBD1
len: 16
CDR3nt: TGCAGCGTTGGCAAGACAGGGGCTGGGTTGAACACTGAAGCTTTCTTT
CDR3aa: CSVGKTGAGLNTEAFF

j_gene: TRBJ2-7
v_gene: TRBV28
abundance: once
d_gene: NA
len: 14
CDR3nt: TGTGCCAGCAGTTTGGGGGGAGATGGGTACGAGCAGTACTTC
CDR3aa: CASSLGGDGYEQYF

j_gene: TRBJ1-1
v_gene: TRBV30
abundance: NA
d_gene: NA
len: 14
CDR3nt: TGTGCCTGGAATCCGGGGGCGTTTAACACTGAAGCTTTCTTT
CDR3aa: CAWNPGAFNTEAFF

j_gene: TRBJ2-7
v_gene: TRBV28
abundance: NA
d_gene: NA
len: 13
CDR3nt: TGTGCCAGCAGTTTATTCTGGGGATACGAGCAGTACTTC
CDR3aa: CASSLFWGYEQYF

j_gene: TRBJ2-7
v_gene: TRBV27
abundance: NA
d_gene: TRBD1
len: 11
CDR3nt: TGTGCCAGCAGCTCAGGGGGCGAGCAGTACTTC
CDR3aa: CASSSGGEQYF

j_gene: TRBJ2-1
v_gene: TRBV7-9
abundance: once
d_gene: TRBD2
len: 15
CDR3nt: TGTGCCAGCAGCTTAGATGGCGGGGGAAACAATGAGCAGTTCTTC
CDR3aa: CASSLDGGGNNEQFF

j_gene: TRBJ2-7
v_gene: TRBV6-1
abundance: NA
d_gene: TRBD2
len: 14
CDR3nt: TGTGCCGGCAGTGAGGGCGGGAGGGGTTACGAGCAGTACTTC
CDR3aa: CAGSEGGRGYEQYF

j_gene: TRBJ1-5
v_gene: TRBV28
abundance: NA
d_gene: NA
len: 14
CDR3nt: TGTGCCAGCAGTTTCGGCCACCTCAATCAGCCCCAGCATTTT
CDR3aa: CASSFGHLNQPQHF

j_gene: TRBJ2-1
v_gene: TRBV25-1
abundance: NA
d_gene: TRBD1
len: 14
CDR3nt: TGTGCCACCCACGGACAGGGGGTATACAATGAGCAGTTCTTC
CDR3aa: CATHGQGVYNEQFF

j_gene: TRBJ2-5
v_gene: TRBV4-1
abundance: NA
d_gene: NA
len: 13
CDR3nt: TGCGCCAGCAGCCGGGGCATCGCGGAGACCCAGTACTTC
CDR3aa: CASSRGIAETQYF

j_gene: TRBJ2-2
v_gene: TRBV5-1
abundance: NA
d_gene: TRBD1
len: 14
CDR3nt: TGCGCCAGCAGCTACAAGACAGGGGCCGGGGAGCTGTTTTTT
CDR3aa: CASSYKTGAGELFF

j_gene: TRBJ2-7
v_gene: TRBV10-3
abundance: NA
d_gene: TRBD1
len: 13
CDR3nt: TGTGCCATCAGTGGGCAGGGGGCCTACGAGCAGTACTTC
CDR3aa: CAISGQGAYEQYF

j_gene: TRBJ2-7
v_gene: TRBV6-1
abundance: NA
d_gene: TRBD2
len: 14
CDR3nt: TGTGCCAGCAGTGTGACTAGCGGGATGGGCGAGCAGTACTTC
CDR3aa: CASSVTSGMGEQYF

j_gene: TRBJ2-3
v_gene: TRBV10-3
abundance: NA
d_gene: NA
len: 13
CDR3nt: TGTGCCATCAGGGCCCCTAGCACAGATACGCAGTATTTT
CDR3aa: CAIRAPSTDTQYF

j_gene: TRBJ2-1
v_gene: TRBV7-9
abundance: NA
d_gene: NA
len: 13
CDR3nt: TGTGCCAGCAGCCATGGCTCTCGGGATGAGCAGTTCTTC
CDR3aa: CASSHGSRDEQFF

j_gene: TRBJ2-7
v_gene: TRBV6-1
abundance: once
d_gene: TRBD2
len: 15
CDR3nt: TGTGCCAGCAGTGAAGGAGCGGGAGGCTCCTACGAGCAGTACTTC
CDR3aa: CASSEGAGGSYEQYF

j_gene: TRBJ2-7
v_gene: TRBV7-9
abundance: NA
d_gene: TRBD1
len: 15
CDR3nt: TGTGCCAGCAGCCAGGGGGCAGGGCCCCACTACGAGCAGTACTTC
CDR3aa: CASSQGAGPHYEQYF

j_gene: TRBJ1-1
v_gene: TRBV4-1
abundance: once
d_gene: NA
len: 14
CDR3nt: TGCGCCAGCAGCCCCTTTGATGGTAACACTGAAGCTTTCTTT
CDR3aa: CASSPFDGNTEAFF

j_gene: TRBJ2-5
v_gene: TRBV27
abundance: NA
d_gene: TRBD2
len: 19
CDR3nt: TGTGCCAGCAGTCCCGGACTAGCGGGGGGGCACATTCTTCAAGAGACCCAGTACTTC
CDR3aa: CASSPGLAGGHILQETQYF

j_gene: TRBJ2-2
v_gene: TRBV28
abundance: NA
d_gene: NA
len: 15
CDR3nt: TGTGCCAGCAGTAGCAATAGGAGGAACACCGGGGAGCTGTTTTTT
CDR3aa: CASSSNRRNTGELFF

j_gene: TRBJ2-7
v_gene: TRBV6-1
abundance: NA
d_gene: TRBD2
len: 15
CDR3nt: TGTGCCAGCAGTGAATGGACTAGCGGCTCCTACGAGCAGTACTTC
CDR3aa: CASSEWTSGSYEQYF

j_gene: TRBJ1-5
v_gene: TRBV6-1
abundance: medium-sized
d_gene: TRBD1
len: 15
CDR3nt: TGTGCCAGCAGACCAGACAGGGGAGACAATCAGCCCCAGCATTTT
CDR3aa: CASRPDRGDNQPQHF

j_gene: TRBJ2-7
v_gene: TRBV11-2
abundance: few
d_gene: TRBD2
len: 15
CDR3nt: TGTGCCAGCAGCGCGCACCCCGGGACTAGCTACGAGCAGTACTTC
CDR3aa: CASSAHPGTSYEQYF

j_gene: TRBJ2-3
v_gene: TRBV28
abundance: NA
d_gene: TRBD2
len: 15
CDR3nt: TGTGCCAGCAGCGCCGGGACTAGCGGGACAGATACGCAGTATTTT
CDR3aa: CASSAGTSGTDTQYF

j_gene: TRBJ2-7
v_gene: TRBV10-3
abundance: NA
d_gene: TRBD1
len: 13
CDR3nt: TGTGCCATCAGTGATACAGGGGCCTACGAGCAGTACTTC
CDR3aa: CAISDTGAYEQYF

j_gene: TRBJ1-2
v_gene: TRBV12-5
abundance: NA
d_gene: NA
len: 14
CDR3nt: TGTGCTAGTGGTGCCGGGACCTCCCCCGGTGGCTACACCTTC
CDR3aa: CASGAGTSPGGYTF

j_gene: TRBJ2-3
v_gene: TRBV6-1
abundance: NA
d_gene: TRBD2
len: 20
CDR3nt: TGTGCCAGCAGTGGGGAGGTCCCGCTCGGCCTAGCGGGTCCCCCAGATACGCAGTATTTT
CDR3aa: CASSGEVPLGLAGPPDTQYF

j_gene: TRBJ2-1
v_gene: TRBV7-9
abundance: NA
d_gene: NA
len: 13
CDR3nt: TGTGCCAGCAGTGGATCGGGGGTGGAGGAGCAGTTCTTC
CDR3aa: CASSGSGVEEQFF

j_gene: TRBJ1-4
v_gene: TRBV7-9
abundance: NA
d_gene: TRBD1
len: 18
CDR3nt: TGTGCCAGCAGCTCCCCCCCAGGGGGCGCGTGGACTAATGAAAAACTGTTTTTT
CDR3aa: CASSSPPGGAWTNEKLFF

j_gene: TRBJ2-7
v_gene: TRBV28
abundance: NA
d_gene: NA
len: 13
CDR3nt: TGTGCCAGCAGTTTAAGGAGGGGCTACGAGCAGTACTTC
CDR3aa: CASSLRRGYEQYF

j_gene: TRBJ1-6
v_gene: TRBV5-4
abundance: NA
d_gene: TRBD1
len: 17
CDR3nt: TGTGCCAGCAGAAAAATTGAGGCCGGGACAGGGGATTCACCCCTCCACTTT
CDR3aa: CASRKIEAGTGDSPLHF